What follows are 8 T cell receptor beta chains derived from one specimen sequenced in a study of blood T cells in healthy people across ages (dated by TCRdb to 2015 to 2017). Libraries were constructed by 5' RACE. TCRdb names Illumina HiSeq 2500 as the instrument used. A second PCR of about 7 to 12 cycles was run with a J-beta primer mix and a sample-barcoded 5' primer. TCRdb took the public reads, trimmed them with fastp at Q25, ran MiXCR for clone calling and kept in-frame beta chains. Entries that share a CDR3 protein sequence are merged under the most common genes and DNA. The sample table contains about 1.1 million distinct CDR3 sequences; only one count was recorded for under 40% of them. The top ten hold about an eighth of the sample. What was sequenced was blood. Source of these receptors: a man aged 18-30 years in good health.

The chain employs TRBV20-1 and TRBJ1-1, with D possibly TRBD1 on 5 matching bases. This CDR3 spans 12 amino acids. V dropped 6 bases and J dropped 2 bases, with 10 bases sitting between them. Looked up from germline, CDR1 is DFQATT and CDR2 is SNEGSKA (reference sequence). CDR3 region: CSASRANTEAFF. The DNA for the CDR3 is TGCAGTGCGTCCAGGGCCAACACTGAAGCTTTCTTT.

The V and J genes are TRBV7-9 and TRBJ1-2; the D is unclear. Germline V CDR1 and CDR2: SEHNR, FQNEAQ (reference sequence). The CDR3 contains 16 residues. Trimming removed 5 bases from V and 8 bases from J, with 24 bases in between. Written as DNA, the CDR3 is TGTGCCAGCAGCCCCCAGCAATACCGGGGATGGGAAGGCTACACCTTC. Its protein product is CASSPQQYRGWEGYTF.

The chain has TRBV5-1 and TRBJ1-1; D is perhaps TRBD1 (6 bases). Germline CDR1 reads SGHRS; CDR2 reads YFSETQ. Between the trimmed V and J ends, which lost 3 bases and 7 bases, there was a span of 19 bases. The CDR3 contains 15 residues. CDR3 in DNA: TGCGCCAGCAGCTCCCCGGGGGGGGCCTTTTATGAAGCTTTCTTT. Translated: CASSSPGGAFYEAFF. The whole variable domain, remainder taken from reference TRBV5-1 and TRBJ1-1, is KAGVTQTPRYLIKTRGQQVTLSCSPISGHRSVSWYQQTPGQGLQFLFEYFSETQRNKGNFPGRFSGRQFSNSRSEMNVSTLELGDSALYLCASSSPGGAFYEAFFGQGTRLTVV.

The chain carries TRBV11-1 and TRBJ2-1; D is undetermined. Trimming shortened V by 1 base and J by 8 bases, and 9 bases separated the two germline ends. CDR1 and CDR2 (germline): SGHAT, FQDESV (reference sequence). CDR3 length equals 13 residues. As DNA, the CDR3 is TGTGCCAGCAGCTTAGAGCCCTCTTATGAGCAGTTCTTC. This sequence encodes CASSLEPSYEQFF.

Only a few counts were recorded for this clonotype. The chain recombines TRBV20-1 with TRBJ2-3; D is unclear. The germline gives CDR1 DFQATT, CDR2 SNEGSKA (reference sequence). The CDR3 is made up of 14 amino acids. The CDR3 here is CSPPPVGYSDTQYF. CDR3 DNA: TGCAGCCCCCCGCCGGTGGGATATTCAGATACGCAGTATTTT.

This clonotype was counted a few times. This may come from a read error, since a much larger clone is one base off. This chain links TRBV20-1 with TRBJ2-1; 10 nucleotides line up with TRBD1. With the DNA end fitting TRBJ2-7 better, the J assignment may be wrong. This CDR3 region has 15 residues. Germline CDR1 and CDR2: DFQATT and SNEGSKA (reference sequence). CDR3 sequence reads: CSASSGQGYYNEQYF. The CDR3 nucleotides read TGCAGTGCTAGTTCGGGACAGGGGTACTACAATGAGCAGTACTTC.

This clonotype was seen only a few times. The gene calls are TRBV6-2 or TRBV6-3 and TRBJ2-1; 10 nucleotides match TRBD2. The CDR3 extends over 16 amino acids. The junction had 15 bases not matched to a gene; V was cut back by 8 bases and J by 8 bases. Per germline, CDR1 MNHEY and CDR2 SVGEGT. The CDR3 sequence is CASSGGGLAALDEQFF. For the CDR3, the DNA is TGTGCCAGCTCAGGCGGAGGACTAGCGGCGTTGGATGAGCAGTTCTTC.

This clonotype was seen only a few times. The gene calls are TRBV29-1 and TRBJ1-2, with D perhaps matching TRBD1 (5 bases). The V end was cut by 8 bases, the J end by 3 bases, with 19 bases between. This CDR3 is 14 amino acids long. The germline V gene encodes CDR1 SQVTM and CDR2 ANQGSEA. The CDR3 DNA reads TGCAGCATTACTGGGCCAGCCAGGGACTATGGCTACACCTTC. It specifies CSITGPARDYGYTF.